Each of the 19 T cell receptor beta chains below was sequenced from the same sample in a study of blood T cell repertoires in COVID-19. TCRdb's table, derived via immunoSEQ multiplex PCR, lists solely in-frame clones and lacks some. Of hundreds of thousands of clones listed, about 85% were seen once; the top ten hold around 3.9%. Sample: peripheral blood. The source is a woman aged 50 to 60 with active or convalescent COVID-19.

The chain has TRBV28 and TRBJ1-5; 10 bases are a match to TRBD1. There are 15 residues in the CDR3. The germline gives CDR1 MDHEN, CDR2 SYDVKM. V lost 5 bases, J lost 6 bases, and 7 bases stayed unmatched. DNA of the CDR3: TGTGCCAGCAGTCGAGAAGACAGGGGGCGTCAGCCCCAGCATTTT. Translation gives CASSREDRGRQPQHF.

The CDR3 nucleotides read TGCAGCGTTGCGGACAGGGGGCAAGGGGATACGCAGTATTTT. Its translation is CSVADRGQGDTQYF. The rearrangement uses TRBV29-1 and TRBJ2-3; 11 bases are a match to TRBD1. CDR3 length: 14 amino acids. Germline lookup yields CDR1 SQVTM and CDR2 ANQGSEA. J gave up 6 bases and V 4 bases, and 6 bases lay outside the gene matches.

This clone has just a few counts. The V call is TRBV30, the J call TRBJ1-1; D not certain. V lost 4 bases and J 6 bases, leaving 6 bases between the germline ends. The CDR3 has 10 amino acids. From germline, CDR1 is GTSNPN and CDR2 SVGIG (reference sequence). CDR3 in amino acids: CAWMEAEAFF. The CDR3 nucleotides read TGTGCCTGGATGGAGGCTGAAGCTTTCTTT.

The V gene is TRBV28, the J gene TRBJ2-5; possibly TRBD2 for D (6 bases). In germline, CDR1 is MDHEN, CDR2 SYDVKM. The CDR3 has 18 residues. With 5 bases removed from V and 1 base from J, the gap between germline ends came to 23 bases. The CDR3 protein is CASSVPPGLKGSQETQYF. For the CDR3, the DNA is TGTGCCAGCAGTGTTCCTCCGGGACTGAAAGGCTCCCAAGAGACCCAGTACTTC.

The rearrangement joins TRBV20-1 to TRBJ2-3; TRBD2 matches 10 bases. The trim removed 3 bases at V and 4 bases at J, leaving 13 bases unmatched. The CDR3 sequence is 17 residues long. Per germline, CDR1 DFQATT and CDR2 SNEGSKA (reference sequence). CDR3 nucleotides: TGCAGTGCTAGTTGGATGGAGTCTAGCGGGAGCTCAGATACGCAGTATTTT. It codes for CSASWMESSGSSDTQYF.

This rearrangement joins TRBV9 to TRBJ2-1, with D possibly TRBD2 on 6 matching bases. The CDR3 length is 17 residues. Trimming stripped 0 bases from V and 4 bases from J, with 17 bases between. CDR1 and CDR2 from the germline V gene are SGDLS and YYNGEE. CDR3 sequence: CASSVEAGGWTYNEQFF. The CDR3 nucleotides read TGTGCCAGCAGCGTAGAGGCTGGGGGGTGGACTTACAATGAGCAGTTCTTC.

The chain is built from TRBV4-2 and TRBJ1-4; D not certain. Trimming took 0 bases from V and 8 from J, leaving 7 bases between them. The germline CDR1 and CDR2 sequences are LGHNA and YNFKEQ. The CDR3 totals 13 residues. The CDR3 loop reads CASSQEHREKLFF. CDR3 DNA sequence: TGTGCCAGCAGCCAAGAACACAGAGAAAAACTGTTTTTT.

This clone showed up just once. The V call is TRBV29-1, the J call TRBJ1-1; D may be TRBD1 (5 bases). The CDR3 has 13 residues. V was pared by 0 bases and J by 6 bases, with 11 bases between. CDR1 and CDR2 from the germline V gene are SQVTM and ANQGSEA. CDR3 residues: CSVEEDSHSEAFF. The CDR3 coding sequence is TGCAGCGTTGAAGAAGACAGTCATTCTGAAGCTTTCTTT.

This chain joins TRBV6-5 and TRBJ2-2, with TRBD2 matching over 7 bases. Looked up from germline, CDR1 is MNHEY and CDR2 is SVGAGI. V lost 8 bases, J lost 4 bases, and 10 bases stayed unmatched. The CDR3 is 15 amino acids. The CDR3 loop is CASRRLLASTGELFF. For the CDR3, the DNA is TGTGCCAGCCGACGATTACTAGCGTCCACCGGGGAGCTGTTTTTT.

This clone was observed a single time. V gene TRBV10-3 combines with J gene TRBJ2-6; TRBD2 is a possible D gene (6 bases). The germline V gene encodes CDR1 ENHRY and CDR2 SYGVKD. The CDR3 is made up of 20 amino acids. V gave up 6 bases and J gave up 0 bases, with 24 bases separating them. CDR3 nucleotide sequence: TGTGCCATCAGGGGAGGCCTTCCGCTGGGGCGAAGCTCTGGGGCCAACGTCCTGACTTTC. The encoded protein is CAIRGGLPLGRSSGANVLTF.

This chain connects TRBV28 to TRBJ1-2, with a weak D call TRBD1 (5 bases). Looked up from germline, CDR1 is MDHEN and CDR2 is SYDVKM. With 5 bases removed from V and 4 bases from J, the gap between germline ends came to 8 bases. This CDR3 region has 12 residues. CDR3 residues: CASSAGIYGYTF. The CDR3, as DNA: TGTGCCAGCAGTGCAGGGATCTATGGCTACACCTTC.

This chain links TRBV21-1 with TRBJ2-7; no check of the table's D call, TRBD2, against the DNA was made. TRBV21-1 is noted as a pseudogene. CDR3 size: 16 residues. The DNA for the CDR3 is TGTGCCAGCAGCACGGAATTGGGACTAGTTATCTGCGAGCAGTACTTC. It encodes CASSTELGLVICEQYF.

This clone has just a few counts. DNA of the CDR3: TGTGCCACCAGTGATACGCGGGGCCCCTCGGGGGAGCAGTACTTC. It specifies CATSDTRGPSGEQYF. The chain employs TRBV24-1 and TRBJ2-7; a possible D gene is TRBD2 (6 bases). The germline CDR1 and CDR2 sequences are KGHDR and SFDVKD. Trimming pared 3 bases from V and 7 bases from J, leaving 18 bases between. The CDR3 is 15 amino acids.

The rearrangement joins TRBV5-1 to TRBJ2-2, with 11 bases lining up with TRBD2. In germline, CDR1 is SGHRS, CDR2 YFSETQ. Germline trimming cut 4 bases from V and 8 bases from J; bases unmatched to any gene: 10. The CDR3 extends over 16 amino acids. CDR3 coding DNA: TGCGCCAGCAGCCCAGTAGCGGGAGGGCCTGTTGGGGAGCTGTTTTTT. The encoded protein is CASSPVAGGPVGELFF.

The CDR3 loop is CASSQVRGGEQYF. CDR3 bases: TGTGCCAGCAGCCAAGTGCGGGGAGGGGAGCAGTACTTC. The rearrangement links TRBV14 to TRBJ2-7; 7 bases line up with TRBD2. Germline loops: CDR1 SGHDN, CDR2 FVKESK. This CDR3 spans 13 amino acids. Trimming took 1 base from V and 7 from J; bases not matched to a gene: 4.

This clone came up once. The V and J genes are TRBV3-1 (or the pseudogene TRBV3-2) and TRBJ1-2; a possible D gene is TRBD1 (6 bases). Per germline, CDR1 LGHDT and CDR2 YNNKEL (reference sequence). The CDR3 has 14 residues. Trimming removed 7 bases from V and 2 bases from J, with 14 bases in between. The CDR3 sequence is CASTSHRANYGYTF. The CDR3 nucleotides are TGTGCCAGCACCTCTCACAGGGCAAACTATGGCTACACCTTC.

At least ten counts were recorded for this clone. This chain connects TRBV27 to TRBJ1-6, with a possible D match to TRBD1 (6 bases). Looked up from germline, CDR1 is MNHEY and CDR2 is SMNVEV (reference sequence). This CDR3 comprises 14 residues. V dropped 6 bases and J dropped 6 bases, with 12 bases sitting between them. The CDR3 loop is CASSHRDTNSPLHF. CDR3 sequence (DNA): TGTGCCAGCAGCCACCGGGACACTAATTCACCCCTCCACTTT.

The chain has TRBV18 and TRBJ2-7; D perhaps matches TRBD2 (5 bases). Trimming took 6 bases from V and 3 from J, leaving 15 bases between them. From germline, CDR1 is KGHSH and CDR2 LQKENI. CDR3 length: 14 amino acids. The DNA for the CDR3 is TGTGCCAGCTCCTATACCACTAGTAACTACGAGCAGTACTTC. Translated: CASSYTTSNYEQYF.

V usage is TRBV15 and J usage is TRBJ1-3, with D possibly matching TRBD1 (5 bases). The V end lost 0 bases, the J end lost 4 bases, and 10 bases lay between the germline ends. CDR1 is LNHNV, CDR2 YYDKDF, per germline (reference sequence). The CDR3 runs to 15 residues. The CDR3 spells CATSRDGGLGNTIYF. The CDR3 DNA is TGTGCCACCAGCAGAGATGGGGGGTTAGGAAACACCATATATTTT.